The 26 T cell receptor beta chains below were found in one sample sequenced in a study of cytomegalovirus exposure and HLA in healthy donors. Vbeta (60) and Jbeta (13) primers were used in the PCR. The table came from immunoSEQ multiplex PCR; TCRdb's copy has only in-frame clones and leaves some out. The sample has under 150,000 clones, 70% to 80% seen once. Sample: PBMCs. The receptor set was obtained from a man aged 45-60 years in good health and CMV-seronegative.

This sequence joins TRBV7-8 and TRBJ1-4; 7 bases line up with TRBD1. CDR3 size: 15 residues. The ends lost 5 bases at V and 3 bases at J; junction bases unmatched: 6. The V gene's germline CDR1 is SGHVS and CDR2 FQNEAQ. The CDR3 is CASSAKGAANEKLFF. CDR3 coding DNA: TGTGCCAGCAGCGCGAAGGGGGCCGCTAATGAAAAACTGTTTTTT. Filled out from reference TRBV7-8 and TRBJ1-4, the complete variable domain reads GAGVSQSPRYKVAKRGQDVALRCDPISGHVSLFWYQQALGQGPEFLTYFQNEAQLDKSGLPSDRFFAERPEGSVSTLKIQRTQQEDSAVYLCASSAKGAANEKLFFGSGTQLSVL.

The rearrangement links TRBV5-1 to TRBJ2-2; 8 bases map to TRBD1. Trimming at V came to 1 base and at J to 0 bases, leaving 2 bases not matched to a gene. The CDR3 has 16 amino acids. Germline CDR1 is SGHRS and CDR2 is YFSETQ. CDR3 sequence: CASSLTGGTNTGELFF. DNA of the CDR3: TGCGCCAGCAGCTTGACAGGGGGAACGAACACCGGGGAGCTGTTTTTT. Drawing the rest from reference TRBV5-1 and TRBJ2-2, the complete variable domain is KAGVTQTPRYLIKTRGQQVTLSCSPISGHRSVSWYQQTPGQGLQFLFEYFSETQRNKGNFPGRFSGRQFSNSRSEMNVSTLELGDSALYLCASSLTGGTNTGELFFGEGSRLTVL.

The CDR3 bases are TGCGCCAGCAGCGGCCACCGGGAGCCCCGGGGCAATCAGCCCCAGCATTTT. Encoded protein: CASSGHREPRGNQPQHF. This sequence joins TRBV10-2 and TRBJ1-5; no clear D. Per germline, CDR1 WSHSY and CDR2 SAAADI. V was cut by 6 bases and J by 2 bases, with 20 bases left in between. CDR3 length: 17 amino acids.

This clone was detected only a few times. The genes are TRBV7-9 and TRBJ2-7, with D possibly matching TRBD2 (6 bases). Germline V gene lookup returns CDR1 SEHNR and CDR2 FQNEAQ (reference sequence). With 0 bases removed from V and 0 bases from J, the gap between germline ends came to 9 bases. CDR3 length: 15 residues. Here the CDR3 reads CASSLAGSGSYEQYF. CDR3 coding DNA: TGTGCCAGCAGCTTAGCGGGTAGCGGCTCCTACGAGCAGTACTTC.

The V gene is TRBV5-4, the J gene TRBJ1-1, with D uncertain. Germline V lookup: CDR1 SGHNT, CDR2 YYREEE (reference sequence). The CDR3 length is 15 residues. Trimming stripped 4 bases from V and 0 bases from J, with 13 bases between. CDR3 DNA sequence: TGTGCCAGCAGCGGGAGTGGTAGGATGAACACTGAAGCTTTCTTT. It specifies CASSGSGRMNTEAFF. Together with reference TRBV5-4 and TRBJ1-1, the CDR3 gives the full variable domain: ETGVTQSPTHLIKTRGQQVTLRCSSQSGHNTVSWYQQALGQGPQFIFQYYREEENGRGNFPPRFSGLQFPNYSSELNVNALELDDSALYLCASSGSGRMNTEAFFGQGTRLTVV.

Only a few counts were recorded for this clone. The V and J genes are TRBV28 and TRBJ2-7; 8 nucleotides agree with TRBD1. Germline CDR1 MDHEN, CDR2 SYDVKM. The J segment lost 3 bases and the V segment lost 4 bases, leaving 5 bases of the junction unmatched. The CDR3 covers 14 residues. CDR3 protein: CASSSGGTGYEQYF. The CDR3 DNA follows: TGTGCCAGCAGTTCAGGGGGGACAGGCTACGAGCAGTACTTC.

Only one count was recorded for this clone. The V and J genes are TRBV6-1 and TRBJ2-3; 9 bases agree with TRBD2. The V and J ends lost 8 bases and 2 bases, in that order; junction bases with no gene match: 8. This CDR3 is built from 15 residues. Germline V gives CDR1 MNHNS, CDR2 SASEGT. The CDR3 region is CASAGGAANTDTQYF. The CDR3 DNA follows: TGTGCCAGCGCGGGGGGGGCCGCCAACACAGATACGCAGTATTTT.

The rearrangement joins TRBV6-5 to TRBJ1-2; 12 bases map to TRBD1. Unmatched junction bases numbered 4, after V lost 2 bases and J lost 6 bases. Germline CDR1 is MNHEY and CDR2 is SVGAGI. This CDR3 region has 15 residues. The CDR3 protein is CASSYGDRGRDGYTF. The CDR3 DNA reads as TGTGCCAGCAGTTACGGGGACAGGGGGCGGGATGGCTACACCTTC.

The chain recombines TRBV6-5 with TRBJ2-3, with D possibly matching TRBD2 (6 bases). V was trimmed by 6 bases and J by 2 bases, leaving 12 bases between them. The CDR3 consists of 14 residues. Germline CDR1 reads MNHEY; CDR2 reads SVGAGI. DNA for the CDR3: TGTGCCAGCAGCAAACCGGGGGTCACAGATACGCAGTATTTT. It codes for CASSKPGVTDTQYF.

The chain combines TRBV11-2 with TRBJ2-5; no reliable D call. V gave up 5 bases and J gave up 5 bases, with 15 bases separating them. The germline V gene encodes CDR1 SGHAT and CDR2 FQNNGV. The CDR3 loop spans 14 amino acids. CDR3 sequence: CASSPGPPRETQYF. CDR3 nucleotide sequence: TGTGCCAGCAGCCCAGGTCCCCCTCGGGAGACCCAGTACTTC.

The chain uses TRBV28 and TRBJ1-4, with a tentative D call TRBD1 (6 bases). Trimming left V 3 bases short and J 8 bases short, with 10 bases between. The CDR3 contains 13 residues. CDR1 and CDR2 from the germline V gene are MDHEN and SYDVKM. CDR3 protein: CASSFAGEEKLFF. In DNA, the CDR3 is TGTGCCAGCAGTTTCGCAGGGGAGGAAAAACTGTTTTTT. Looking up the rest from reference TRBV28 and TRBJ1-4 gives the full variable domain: DVKVTQSSRYLVKRTGEKVFLECVQDMDHENMFWYRQDPGLGLRLIYFSYDVKMKEKGDIPEGYSVSREKKERFSLILESASTNQTSMYLCASSFAGEEKLFFGSGTQLSVL.

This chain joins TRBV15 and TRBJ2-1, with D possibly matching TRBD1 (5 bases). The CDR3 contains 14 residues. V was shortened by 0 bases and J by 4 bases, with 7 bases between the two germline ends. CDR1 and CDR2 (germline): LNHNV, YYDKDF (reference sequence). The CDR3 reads CATSRESGYNEQFF. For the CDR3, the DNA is TGTGCCACCAGCAGAGAGTCAGGGTACAATGAGCAGTTCTTC.

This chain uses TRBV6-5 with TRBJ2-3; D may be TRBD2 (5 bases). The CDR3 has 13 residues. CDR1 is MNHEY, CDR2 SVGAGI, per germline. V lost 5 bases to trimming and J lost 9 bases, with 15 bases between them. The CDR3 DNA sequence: TGTGCCAGCAGTCCGGACTCAAAGATCACGCAGTATTTT. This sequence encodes CASSPDSKITQYF.

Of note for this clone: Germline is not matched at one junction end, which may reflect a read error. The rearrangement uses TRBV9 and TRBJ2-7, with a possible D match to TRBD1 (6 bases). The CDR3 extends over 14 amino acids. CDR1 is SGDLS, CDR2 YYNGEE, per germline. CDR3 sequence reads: CASSVAGGSNEQYF. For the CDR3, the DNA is TGTGCCAGCAGCGTAGCTGGGGGCTCCAACGAGCAGTACTTC.

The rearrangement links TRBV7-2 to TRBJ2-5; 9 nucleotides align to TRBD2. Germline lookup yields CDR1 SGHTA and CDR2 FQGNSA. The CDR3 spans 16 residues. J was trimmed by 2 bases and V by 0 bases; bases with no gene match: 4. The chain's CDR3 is CASSLAVSGGQETQYF. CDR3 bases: TGTGCCAGCAGCTTAGCGGTTAGCGGGGGACAAGAGACCCAGTACTTC.

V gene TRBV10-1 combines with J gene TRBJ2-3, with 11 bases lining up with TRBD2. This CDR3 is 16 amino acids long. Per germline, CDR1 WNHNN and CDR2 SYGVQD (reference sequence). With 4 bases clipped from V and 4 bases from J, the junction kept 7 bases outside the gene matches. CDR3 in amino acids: CASSGTSGSSADTQYF. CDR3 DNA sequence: TGCGCCAGCAGTGGTACTAGCGGGAGTAGTGCAGATACGCAGTATTTT.

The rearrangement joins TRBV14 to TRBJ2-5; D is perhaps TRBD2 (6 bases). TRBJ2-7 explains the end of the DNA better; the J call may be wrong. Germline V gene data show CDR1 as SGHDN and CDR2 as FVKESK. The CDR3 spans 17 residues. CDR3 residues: CASSQVKVRTKCYEQYF. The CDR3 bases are TGTGCCAGCAGCCAAGTGAAAGTTAGGACTAAATGCTACGAGCAGTACTTC.

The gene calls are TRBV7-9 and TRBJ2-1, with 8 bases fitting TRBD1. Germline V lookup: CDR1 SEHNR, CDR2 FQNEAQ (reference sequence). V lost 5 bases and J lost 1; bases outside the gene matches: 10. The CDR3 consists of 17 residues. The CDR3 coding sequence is TGTGCCAGCAGCCCGAGGACAGGGCACGGTTCCTACAATGAGCAGTTCTTC. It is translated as CASSPRTGHGSYNEQFF.

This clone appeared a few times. The CDR3 loop reads CAKQGLGYGYTF. CDR3 coding DNA: TGTGCTAAGCAGGGGTTAGGGTATGGCTACACCTTC. The rearrangement joins TRBV2 to TRBJ1-2; TRBD1 is a possible D gene (6 bases). The CDR3 has 12 amino acids. Germline CDR1 reads SNHLY; CDR2 reads FYNNEI.

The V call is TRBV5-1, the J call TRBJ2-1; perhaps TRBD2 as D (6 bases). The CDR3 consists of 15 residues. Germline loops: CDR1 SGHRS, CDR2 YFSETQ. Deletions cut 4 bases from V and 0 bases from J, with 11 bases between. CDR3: CASSRDGGSYNEQFF. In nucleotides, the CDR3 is TGCGCCAGCAGCCGGGACGGGGGCTCCTACAATGAGCAGTTCTTC.

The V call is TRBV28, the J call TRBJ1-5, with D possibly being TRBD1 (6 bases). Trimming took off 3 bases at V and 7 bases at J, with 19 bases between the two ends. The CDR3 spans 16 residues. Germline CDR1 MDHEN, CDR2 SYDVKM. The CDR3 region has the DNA TGTGCCAGCAGTTTGATGGTTGGGGGGGCCCGGCAGCCCCAGCATTTT. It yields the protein CASSLMVGGARQPQHF. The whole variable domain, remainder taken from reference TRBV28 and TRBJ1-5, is DVKVTQSSRYLVKRTGEKVFLECVQDMDHENMFWYRQDPGLGLRLIYFSYDVKMKEKGDIPEGYSVSREKKERFSLILESASTNQTSMYLCASSLMVGGARQPQHFGDGTRLSIL.

Here the CDR3 DNA reads TGTGCCAGCAGCAAACCACTTACAGGGGGCGGGGATAATGAAAAACTGTTTTTT. Translated: CASSKPLTGGGDNEKLFF. The chain combines TRBV21-1 with TRBJ1-4; TRBD1 is taken as the D call from the table, unchecked against the DNA. TRBV21-1 is a pseudogene locus. The CDR3 covers 18 residues.

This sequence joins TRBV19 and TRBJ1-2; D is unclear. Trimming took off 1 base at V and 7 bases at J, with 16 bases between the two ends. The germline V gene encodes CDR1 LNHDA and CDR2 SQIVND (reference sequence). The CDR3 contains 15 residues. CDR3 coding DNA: TGTGCCAGTAGTATAGCCGGGTCCCGAGGCTTTGGCTACACCTTC. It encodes CASSIAGSRGFGYTF.

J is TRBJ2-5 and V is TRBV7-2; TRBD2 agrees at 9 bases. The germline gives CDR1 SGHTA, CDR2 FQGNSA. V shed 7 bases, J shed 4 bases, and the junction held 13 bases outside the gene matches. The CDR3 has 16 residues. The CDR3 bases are TGTGCCAGCACCCCGATGGGCGGGAGGGCCCGAGAGACCCAGTACTTC. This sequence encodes CASTPMGGRARETQYF.

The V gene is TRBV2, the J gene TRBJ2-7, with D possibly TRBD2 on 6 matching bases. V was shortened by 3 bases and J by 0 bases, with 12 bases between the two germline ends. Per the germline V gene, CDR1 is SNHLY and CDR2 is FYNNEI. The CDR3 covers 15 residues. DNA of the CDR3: TGTGCCAGCAGTGAGGTTAGCGGAGGCTCCTACGAGCAGTACTTC. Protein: CASSEVSGGSYEQYF.

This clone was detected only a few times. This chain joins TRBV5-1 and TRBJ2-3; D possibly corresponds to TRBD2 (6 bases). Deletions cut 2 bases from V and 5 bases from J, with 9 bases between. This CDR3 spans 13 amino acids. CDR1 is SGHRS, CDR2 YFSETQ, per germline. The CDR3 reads CASSFGGRDTQYF. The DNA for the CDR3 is TGCGCCAGCAGCTTCGGAGGGAGAGATACGCAGTATTTT. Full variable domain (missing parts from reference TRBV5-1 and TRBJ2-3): KAGVTQTPRYLIKTRGQQVTLSCSPISGHRSVSWYQQTPGQGLQFLFEYFSETQRNKGNFPGRFSGRQFSNSRSEMNVSTLELGDSALYLCASSFGGRDTQYFGPGTRLTVL.